The 15 T cell receptor beta chains below were found in one sample sequenced in a study of regulatory T cells in long-lasting Graves disease. Arm-PCR of CDR3 regions and iRepertoire HTBI primers were the basis on which TCR beta libraries were built. TCRdb reprocessed the multiplex PCR reads via MiXCR and lists one record per CDR3 protein. The table has under 400,000 distinct CDR3 sequences, over 15% seen once; the top ten hold 30%. Time point: newly diagnosed GD, antithyroid drugs for less than 3 months. PBMC RNA was the source of the TCR library. These same records also appear under a second study, on T cells in Graves' hyperthyroidism and ophthalmopathy.

Specimen: peripheral blood mononuclear cells (PBMCs), collected at new diagnosis, from a patient treated with antithyroid drugs. The receptors shown here come from a man in his forties with Graves disease.

In this sample, this clonotype turned up many times. The chain carries TRBV5-1 and TRBJ2-1, with 8 bases lining up with TRBD2. Germline V lookup: CDR1 SGHRS, CDR2 YFSETQ. Trimming at V came to 5 bases and at J to 0 bases, leaving 16 bases not matched to a gene. The length of the CDR3 is 19 residues. The CDR3 region has the DNA TGCGCCAGCAGGAGGTGGGGTAGCGGGGATTACAACTCCTACAATGAGCAGTTCTTC. Protein product: CASRRWGSGDYNSYNEQFF.

The rearrangement links TRBV19 to TRBJ1-2; 9 bases map to TRBD1. The CDR3 is 14 residues long. V dropped 6 bases and J dropped 3; count of bases not matched to a gene: 5. Germline V CDR1 and CDR2: LNHDA, SQIVND (reference sequence). The DNA of the CDR3 is TGTGCCAGTAGAAAACAGGGGGCGGACTATGGCTACACCTTC. Its translation is CASRKQGADYGYTF. Based on the CDR3 plus reference TRBV19 and TRBJ1-2, the full variable domain is DGGITQSPKYLFRKEGQNVTLSCEQNLNHDAMYWYRQDPGQGLRLIYYSQIVNDFQKGDIAEGYSVSREKKESFPLTVTSAQKNPTAFYLCASRKQGADYGYTFGSGTRLTVV.

This clonotype was counted a few times. The chain recombines TRBV7-8 with TRBJ1-2; no reliable D call. Looked up from germline, CDR1 is SGHVS and CDR2 is FQNEAQ. The CDR3 is made up of 16 amino acids. V was pared by 0 bases and J by 4 bases, with 15 bases between. The CDR3 DNA reads as TGTGCCAGCAGCTTAGCGGCGGGTCGCCGGAGCTATGGCTACACCTTC. Translation: CASSLAAGRRSYGYTF.

This clonotype was recorded a few times. The gene calls are TRBV4-2 and TRBJ1-1; 7 bases are shared with TRBD1. Germline values: CDR1 LGHNA, CDR2 YNFKEQ. There are 17 residues in the CDR3. V dropped 3 bases and J dropped 4; count of bases not matched to a gene: 14. CDR3 amino acids: CASSHGTVVGLRTEAFF. The CDR3 nucleotides are TGTGCCAGCAGCCACGGGACAGTGGTGGGTTTGCGCACTGAAGCTTTCTTT.

At least ten counts were recorded for this clonotype. The chain is built from TRBV6-2 or TRBV6-3 and TRBJ2-3; the D gene is possibly TRBD2 (5 bases). This CDR3 comprises 15 residues. From germline, CDR1 is MNHEY and CDR2 SVGEGT. V shed 2 bases and J shed 1 base, with 10 bases lying between them. This chain's CDR3 is CASSYGLSGTDTQYF. Written as DNA, the CDR3 is TGTGCCAGCAGTTACGGACTTTCCGGCACAGATACGCAGTATTTT.

This clonotype has a handful of counts. The chain is built from TRBV18 and TRBJ1-1, with TRBD1 identical over 10 bases. The V gene's germline CDR1 is KGHSH and CDR2 LQKENI. The CDR3 is 19 amino acids. V was pared by 3 bases and J by 1 base, with 14 bases of the junction left unmatched. In nucleotides, the CDR3 is TGTGCCAGCTCACCCAAGGGGACAGGGGCCCGAACCGGGAACACTGAAGCTTTCTTT. It codes for CASSPKGTGARTGNTEAFF.

This clonotype showed up many times. J is TRBJ1-1 and V is TRBV7-2; 8 bases fit TRBD1. CDR3 length equals 12 residues. J lost 11 bases, V lost 5 bases, and 7 bases had no gene match. Germline V gene sequence: CDR1 SGHTA, CDR2 FQGNSA. The CDR3 DNA sequence: TGTGCCAGCAGCCCTAGAGGGACAGGTGCTTTCTTT. This encodes CASSPRGTGAFF.

This clonotype was seen many times. The chain uses TRBV7-9 and TRBJ2-1; TRBD2 agrees at 8 bases. The V segment lost 3 bases and the J segment 1 base; nucleotides outside the gene matches: 2. The germline V gene encodes CDR1 SEHNR and CDR2 FQNEAQ (reference sequence). This CDR3 has 15 residues. The CDR3: CASSFGGGSYNEQFF. CDR3 sequence (DNA): TGTGCCAGCAGCTTCGGGGGGGGATCCTACAATGAGCAGTTCTTC.

The V call is TRBV6-1, the J call TRBJ2-3; weak D call: TRBD1 (7 bases). V shed 4 bases and J shed 1 base, with 12 bases lying between them. CDR3 length: 15 amino acids. Looked up from germline, CDR1 is MNHNS and CDR2 is SASEGT. The DNA of the CDR3 is TGTGCCAGCAGTGTGGGGGGACAGCGCACAGATACGCAGTATTTT. It encodes CASSVGGQRTDTQYF.

This clonotype was counted at least ten times. J is TRBJ2-3 and V is TRBV18; a possible D gene is TRBD1 (6 bases). The V and J ends lost 4 bases and 7 bases respectively, with 15 bases between them. CDR3 length: 14 amino acids. Looked up from germline, CDR1 is KGHSH and CDR2 is LQKENI. This chain's CDR3 is CASSHGQPQNTQYF. In DNA, the CDR3 is TGTGCCAGCTCACACGGACAGCCCCAAAATACGCAGTATTTT. The whole variable domain, remainder taken from reference TRBV18 and TRBJ2-3, is NAGVMQNPRHLVRRRGQEARLRCSPMKGHSHVYWYRQLPEEGLKFMVYLQKENIIDESGMPKERFSAEFPKEGPSILRIQQVVRGDSAAYFCASSHGQPQNTQYFGPGTRLTVL.

Notes on this clonotype: This sequence may be a read error, since a much larger clone differs from it by one base. This chain links TRBV7-9 with TRBJ1-4, with TRBD1 matching 9 bases. The length of the CDR3 is 16 residues. Germline V lookup: CDR1 SEHNR, CDR2 FQNEAQ (reference sequence). Here the CDR3 reads CASSPRAHRGPEKMFF. CDR3 DNA: TGTGCCAGCAGCCCGAGGGCTCACAGGGGGCCTGAAAAAATGTTTTTT.

This sequence joins TRBV4-2 and TRBJ2-7; perhaps TRBD1 as D (6 bases). The length of the CDR3 is 15 residues. Per germline, CDR1 LGHNA and CDR2 YNFKEQ. V lost 3 bases and J lost 0, with 12 bases in between. CDR3 loop: CASSQRQESSYEQYF. The CDR3 DNA reads TGTGCCAGCAGCCAGCGACAGGAGAGCTCCTACGAGCAGTACTTC.

Worth noting for this clonotype: One base away lies a much larger clone, so this may be a sequencing read error. The V call is TRBV7-9, the J call TRBJ2-5; either TRBD1 or TRBD2 may fit D (5 bases each). This CDR3 has 12 residues. Germline lookup yields CDR1 SEHNR and CDR2 FQNEAQ (reference sequence). Trimming cost V 5 bases and J 7 bases, with 11 bases left between them. This CDR3 reads CASSTNGGTQYF. CDR3 coding DNA: TGTGCCAGCAGCACAAATGGGGGGACCCAGTACTTC.

The chain carries TRBV5-1 and TRBJ1-2; D ambiguous. CDR1 and CDR2 from the germline V gene are SGHRS and YFSETQ. This CDR3 contains 13 residues. V was trimmed by 0 bases and J by 3 bases, leaving 6 bases between them. CDR3 amino acids: CASSLGGYYGYTF. CDR3 coding DNA: TGCGCCAGCAGCTTGGGGGGTTACTATGGCTACACCTTC.

This clonotype was recorded a few times. The genes are TRBV5-1 and TRBJ2-1; no clear D gene. This CDR3 region has 13 residues. Germline CDR1 is SGHRS and CDR2 is YFSETQ. Trimming left V 3 bases short and J 9 bases short, with 13 bases between. The CDR3 spells CASSWGYVGEQFF. DNA for the CDR3: TGCGCCAGCAGCTGGGGTTACGTAGGTGAGCAGTTCTTC.